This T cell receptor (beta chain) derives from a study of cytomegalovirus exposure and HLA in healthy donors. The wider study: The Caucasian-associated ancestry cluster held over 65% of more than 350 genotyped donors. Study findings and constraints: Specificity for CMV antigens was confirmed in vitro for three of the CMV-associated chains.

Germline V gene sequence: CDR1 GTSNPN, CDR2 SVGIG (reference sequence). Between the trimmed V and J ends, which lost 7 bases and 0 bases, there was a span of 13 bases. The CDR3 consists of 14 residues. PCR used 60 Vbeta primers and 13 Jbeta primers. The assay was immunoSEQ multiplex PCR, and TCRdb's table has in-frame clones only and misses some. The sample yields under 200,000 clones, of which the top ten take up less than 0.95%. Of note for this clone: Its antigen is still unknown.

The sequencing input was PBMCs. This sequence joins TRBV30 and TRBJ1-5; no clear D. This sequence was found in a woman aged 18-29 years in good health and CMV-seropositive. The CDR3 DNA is TGTGCCTTTCGCCTCGGGTATAGCAATCAGCCCCAGCATTTT. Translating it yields CAFRLGYSNQPQHF.